Listed here are 2 T cell receptor beta chains from one sample, sequenced in a study of human T cells and chemical hapten exposure. MiXCR, run by TCRdb on the RACE reads, gives a single entry per CDR3 protein. The sample includes some 70,000 distinct CDR3 sequences, approximately 35% of them seen just once. Time point indicated: patch test 1, 2 weeks after DPC sensitization. Treatment reported: therapeutic diphenylcyclopropenone sensitization with weekly scalp DPC. The specimen was whole blood, collected in connection with sensitization to the hapten diphenylcyclopropenone (DPC). The receptors come from a man aged 40-50 years with alopecia areata. Some clones in this sample may be carry-over from other donors' samples.

This clonotype turned up a few times. The rearrangement joins TRBV11-2 to TRBJ2-3; the D is unclear. Looked up from germline, CDR1 is SGHAT and CDR2 is FQNNGV. V was pared by 4 bases and J by 10 bases, with 12 bases between. This CDR3 region has 12 residues. The CDR3 coding sequence is TGTGCCAGCAGCTCCCGACTGTGGGCGCAGTATTTT. It translates to CASSSRLWAQYF.

V usage is TRBV5-6 and J usage is TRBJ2-1, with a tentative D call TRBD2 (6 bases). The CDR3 contains 13 residues. V dropped 4 bases and J dropped 7 bases, with 12 bases sitting between them. Germline CDR1 reads SGHDT; CDR2 reads YYEEEE. CDR3 loop: CASSNFLANEQFF. In DNA, the CDR3 is TGTGCCAGCAGCAACTTCCTAGCGAATGAGCAGTTCTTC.